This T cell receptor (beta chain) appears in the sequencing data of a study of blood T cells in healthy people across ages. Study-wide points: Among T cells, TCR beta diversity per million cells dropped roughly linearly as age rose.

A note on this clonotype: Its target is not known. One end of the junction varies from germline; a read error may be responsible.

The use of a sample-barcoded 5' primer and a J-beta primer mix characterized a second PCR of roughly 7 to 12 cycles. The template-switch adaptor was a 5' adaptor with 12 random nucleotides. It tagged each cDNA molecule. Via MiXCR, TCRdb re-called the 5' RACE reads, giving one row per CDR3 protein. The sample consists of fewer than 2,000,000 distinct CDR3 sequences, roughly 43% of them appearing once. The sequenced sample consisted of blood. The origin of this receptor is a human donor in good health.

CDR3 loop: CAGSRRQELSEQYF. CDR3 coding DNA: TGTGCCGGCAGCCGAAGACAGGAGCTCAGCGAGCAGTACTTC. The chain carries TRBV5-5 and TRBJ2-7, with a weak D call TRBD1 (6 bases). The CDR3 consists of 14 residues. Germline CDR1 and CDR2: SGHKS and YYEKEE (reference sequence).